Below, 6 T cell receptor beta chains from the same sample are listed, as sequenced in a study of OX40 agonist ivuxolimab in advanced cancers. Generated by immunoSEQ multiplex PCR, the TCRdb table keeps only in-frame clones and is missing some. Of 94,000 or so clones listed, around 84% are singletons. Sequencing was performed on CD4+ or CD8+ T cells sorted from blood, taken in a trial of the OX40 agonist ivuxolimab. The receptors originated from an adult with an advanced solid tumor such as melanoma, head and neck, liver or kidney cancer.

The J gene is TRBJ2-3, the V gene TRBV5-1, with TRBD2 matching over 9 bases. The CDR3 totals 15 residues. The germline gives CDR1 SGHRS, CDR2 YFSETQ. The V segment lost 2 bases and the J segment 3 bases; nucleotides outside the gene matches: 4. As DNA, the CDR3 is TGCGCCAGCAGCTTACGCGGGGGGGCTACAGATACGCAGTATTTT. Translation: CASSLRGGATDTQYF.

The chain joins TRBV7-2 to TRBJ1-2, with D tentatively TRBD1 (6 bases). This CDR3 has 15 amino acids. V was clipped by 5 bases and J by 1 base, with 14 bases between them. The V gene's germline CDR1 is SGHTA and CDR2 FQGNSA. The DNA of the CDR3 is TGTGCCAGCAGCCTTTGGACAGCGAATAACTATGGCTACACCTTC. Translation: CASSLWTANNYGYTF.

V usage is TRBV5-6 and J usage is TRBJ2-5, with D perhaps TRBD1 or TRBD2 (6 bases each). The V end was cut by 4 bases, the J end by 5 bases, with 15 bases between. Germline-derived CDR1 and CDR2 are SGHDT and YYEEEE. The CDR3 extends over 14 amino acids. The CDR3 region is CASSTFGGRETQYF. For the CDR3, the DNA is TGTGCCAGCAGCACATTTGGGGGGCGGGAGACCCAGTACTTC.

This clone was observed a handful of times. The rearrangement links TRBV5-1 to TRBJ2-3; D is ambiguous. The CDR3 is 12 residues long. Germline values: CDR1 SGHRS, CDR2 YFSETQ. With 4 bases removed from V and 3 bases from J, the gap between germline ends came to 6 bases. CDR3 region: CASSPPTDTQYF. Written as DNA, the CDR3 is TGCGCCAGCAGCCCGCCTACAGATACGCAGTATTTT.

The chain recombines TRBV21-1 with TRBJ1-1; whether TRBD1, the table's D call, matches the DNA was not checked. TRBV21-1 is deemed a pseudogene. The CDR3 has 13 residues. The CDR3 spells CASSKGAGTEAFF. In nucleotides, the CDR3 is TGTGCCAGCAGCAAAGGGGCAGGCACTGAAGCTTTCTTT.

The chain employs TRBV11-2 and TRBJ2-7; no clear D. Trimming left V 6 bases short and J 3 bases short, with 9 bases between. CDR3 size: 12 residues. Germline V gene sequence: CDR1 SGHAT, CDR2 FQNNGV. DNA for the CDR3: TGTGCCAGCAGGCACGACATCTACGAGCAGTACTTC. This sequence encodes CASRHDIYEQYF.